This is a list of T cell receptor beta chains from one sample in a study of cytomegalovirus exposure and HLA in healthy donors. TCRdb's copy holds only in-frame clones and misses some; the assay was immunoSEQ multiplex PCR. The sample carries some 130,000 clones, approximately 80% recorded once. The specimen was PBMCs. All receptors come from a man in his fifties or sixties in good health and CMV-seronegative. Each CDR3 is given with its conserved first and last residue. Fields, in order: J gene, D gene, V gene, CDR3 protein, CDR3 DNA. A D gene is named only where the DNA matches it firmly.

TRBJ2-5 | - | TRBV5-1 | CASSLAGVQETQYF | TGCGCCAGCAGCTTAGCGGGCGTCCAAGAGACCCAGTACTTC
TRBJ2-3 | TRBD1 | TRBV5-1 | CASSPQGQGADTQYF | TGCGCCAGCAGCCCACAGGGACAGGGGGCAGATACGCAGTATTTT
TRBJ2-1 | TRBD1 | TRBV5-4 | CASSLAGQGREFF | TGTGCCAGCAGCTTGGCGGGACAGGGTCGCGAGTTCTTC
TRBJ2-7 | TRBD1 | TRBV4-3 | CASSPGQAYEQYF | TGCGCCAGCAGCCCAGGACAGGCCTACGAGCAGTACTTC
TRBJ2-5 | TRBD2 | TRBV7-9 | CASSSRLARETQYF | TGTGCCAGCAGCTCCCGACTAGCTCGAGAGACCCAGTACTTC
TRBJ2-1 | - | TRBV5-1 | CASSQGTTLYNEQFF | TGCGCCAGCAGCCAGGGGACTACCCTCTACAATGAGCAGTTCTTC
TRBJ2-7 | TRBD2 | TRBV10-3 | CAISDRGRADEQYF | TGTGCCATCAGTGATAGAGGGAGGGCGGACGAGCAGTACTTC
TRBJ1-2 | - | TRBV10-3 | CAISEVDSSSSGGYTF | TGTGCCATCAGTGAAGTGGACAGTTCGTCCTCCGGTGGCTACACCTTC
TRBJ2-2 | TRBD2 | TRBV25-1 | CASSPPRTSGAGELFF | TGTGCCAGCAGCCCCCCCCGGACTAGCGGTGCCGGGGAGCTGTTTTTT
TRBJ2-1 | - | TRBV7-2 | CASSLGQPSNEQFF | TGTGCCAGCAGCTTAGGACAGCCAAGCAATGAGCAGTTCTTC